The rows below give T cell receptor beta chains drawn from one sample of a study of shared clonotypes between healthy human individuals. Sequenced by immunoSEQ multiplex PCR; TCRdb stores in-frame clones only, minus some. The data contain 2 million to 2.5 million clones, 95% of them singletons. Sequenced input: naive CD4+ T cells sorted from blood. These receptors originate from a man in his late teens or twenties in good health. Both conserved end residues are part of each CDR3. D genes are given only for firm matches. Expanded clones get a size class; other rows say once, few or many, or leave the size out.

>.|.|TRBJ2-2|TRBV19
CASSIGWDNTGELFF
TGTGCCAGTAGTATAGGATGGGATAACACCGGGGAGCTGTTTTTT
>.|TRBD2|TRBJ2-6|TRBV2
CASRGTSGSSGANVLTF
TGTGCCAGCAGGGGGACTAGCGGGTCCTCTGGGGCCAACGTCCTGACTTTC
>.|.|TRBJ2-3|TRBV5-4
CASSLALWPVDTQYF
TGTGCCAGCAGCTTGGCGTTGTGGCCTGTGGATACGCAGTATTTT
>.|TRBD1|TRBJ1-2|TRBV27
CASSSLTGDGYGYTF
TGTGCCAGCAGTTCCCTGACAGGGGATGGCTATGGCTACACCTTC
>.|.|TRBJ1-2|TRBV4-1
CASRSPTGIEGYTF
TGCGCCAGCAGGTCCCCTACAGGGATCGAGGGCTACACCTTC
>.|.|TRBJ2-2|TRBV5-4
CASSLRQLNTGELFF
TGTGCCAGCAGCTTGAGACAGCTGAACACCGGGGAGCTGTTTTTT
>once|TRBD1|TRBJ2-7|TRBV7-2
CASSLVTGVTGGPKQYF
TGTGCCAGCAGCTTAGTAACGGGGGTGACAGGGGGCCCCAAGCAGTACTTC
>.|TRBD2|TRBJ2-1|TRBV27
CATRGLAGDTGNNEQFF
TGTGCCACCCGTGGACTAGCGGGAGACACGGGTAACAATGAGCAGTTCTTC
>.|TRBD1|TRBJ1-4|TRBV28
CASIPHGLGRGPNEKLFF
TGTGCCAGCATCCCACACGGCCTGGGAAGGGGGCCTAATGAAAAACTGTTTTTT
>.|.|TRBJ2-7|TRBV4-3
CASSSGGRAFYEQYF
TGCGCCAGCAGCTCCGGGGGGCGGGCATTCTACGAGCAGTACTTC
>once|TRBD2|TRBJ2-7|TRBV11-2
CASSLGIAGGPGEQYF
TGTGCCAGCAGCTTAGGAATAGCGGGAGGGCCGGGGGAGCAGTACTTC
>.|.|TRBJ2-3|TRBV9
CASSVGDGPSTDTQYF
TGTGCCAGCAGCGTAGGCGACGGCCCTAGCACAGATACGCAGTATTTT
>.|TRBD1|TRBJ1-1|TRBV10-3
CAIRGQGMRDTEAFF
TGTGCCATCAGGGGACAGGGGATGCGAGACACTGAAGCTTTCTTT
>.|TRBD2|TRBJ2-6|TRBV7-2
CAPGEGPANVLTF
TGTGCCCCTGGGGAGGGGCCGGCCAACGTCCTGACTTTC
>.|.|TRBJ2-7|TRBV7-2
CATTWDHEQYF
TGTGCCACCACATGGGACCACGAGCAGTACTTC
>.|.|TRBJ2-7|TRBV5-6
CATQEGGGGYEQYF
TGTGCCACCCAAGAAGGGGGGGGTGGCTACGAGCAGTACTTC
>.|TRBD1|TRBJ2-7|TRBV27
CASTLKGPRGLYEQYF
TGTGCCAGCACTCTCAAAGGTCCCAGGGGGCTCTACGAGCAGTACTTC
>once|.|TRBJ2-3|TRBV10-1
CASSESWGSTDTQYF
TGCGCCAGCAGTGAGTCCTGGGGTAGCACAGATACGCAGTATTTT
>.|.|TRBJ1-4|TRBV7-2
CASSSRRNEKLFF
TGTGCCAGTTCCTCCAGGCGAAATGAAAAACTGTTTTTT
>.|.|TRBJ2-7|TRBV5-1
CASSLGGYSYEQYF
TGCGCCAGCAGCTTGGGTGGGTACTCCTACGAGCAGTACTTC
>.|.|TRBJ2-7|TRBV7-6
CASSFDPASYEQYF
TGTGCCAGCAGCTTTGATCCAGCGTCCTACGAGCAGTACTTC
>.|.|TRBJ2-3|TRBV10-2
CASSGQARYTQYF
TGCGCCAGCAGTGGACAAGCACGGTATACGCAGTATTTT
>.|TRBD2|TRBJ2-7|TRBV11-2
CASSPLAGQGEQYF
TGTGCCAGCAGCCCCCTAGCGGGGCAGGGCGAGCAGTACTTC
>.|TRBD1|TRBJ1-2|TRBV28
CASSPGQSYGYTF
TGTGCCAGCAGCCCGGGACAGAGCTATGGCTACACCTTC
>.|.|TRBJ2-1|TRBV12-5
CASGEGADQRSYNEQFF
TGTGCTAGTGGCGAGGGCGCAGACCAGCGTTCCTACAATGAGCAGTTCTTC
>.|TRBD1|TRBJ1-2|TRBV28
CASIGDSRSGYTF
TGTGCCAGCATAGGGGACAGTCGGTCCGGCTACACCTTC
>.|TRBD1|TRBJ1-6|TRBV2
CASHVGGQSPLHF
TGTGCCAGCCACGTAGGGGGCCAATCACCCCTCCACTTT
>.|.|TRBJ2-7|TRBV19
CASSILGHGFYEQYF
TGTGCCAGTAGTATTCTGGGACACGGGTTCTACGAGCAGTACTTC
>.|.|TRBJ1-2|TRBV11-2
CASSLGVNYGYTF
TGTGCCAGCAGCTTAGGGGTTAACTATGGCTACACCTTC
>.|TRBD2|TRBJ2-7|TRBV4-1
CASSQIPRGASYEQYF
TGCGCCAGCAGCCAGATCCCGCGGGGGGCATCCTACGAGCAGTACTTC
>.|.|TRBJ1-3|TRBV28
CASSRTGNTIYF
TGTGCCAGCAGCCGTACTGGAAACACCATATATTTT
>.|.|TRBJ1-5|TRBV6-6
CASSYNSDHNQPQHF
TGTGCCAGCAGTTACAACAGTGATCATAATCAGCCCCAGCATTTT
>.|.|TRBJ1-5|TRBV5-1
CASSLGPGTQNQPQHF
TGCGCCAGCAGCTTAGGACCCGGGACACAGAATCAGCCCCAGCATTTT
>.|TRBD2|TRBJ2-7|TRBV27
CASSLSGLAGEYEQYF
TGTGCCAGCAGTTTATCTGGGCTAGCGGGAGAATACGAGCAGTACTTC
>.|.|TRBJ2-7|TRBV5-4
CASSLQHGYEQYF
TGTGCCAGCAGCTTGCAGCACGGCTACGAGCAGTACTTC
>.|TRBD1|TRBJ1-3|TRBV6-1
CASSFDRAGNTIYF
TGTGCCAGCAGCTTCGACAGGGCTGGAAACACCATATATTTT
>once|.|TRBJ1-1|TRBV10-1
CASGGENTEAFF
TGCGCCAGCGGTGGGGAGAACACTGAAGCTTTCTTT
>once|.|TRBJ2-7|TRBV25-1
CASSESGDSYEQYF
TGTGCCAGCAGTGAATCAGGGGACTCCTACGAGCAGTACTTC
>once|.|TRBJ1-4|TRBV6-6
CASSSGNFNEKLFF
TGTGCCAGCAGTTCGGGCAATTTTAATGAAAAACTGTTTTTT
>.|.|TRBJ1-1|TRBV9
CASSPRTDQNTEAFF
TGTGCCAGCAGCCCTCGGACAGATCAGAACACTGAAGCTTTCTTT
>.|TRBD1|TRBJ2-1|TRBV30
CAWSGGQGPLGEQFF
TGTGCCTGGAGTGGGGGACAGGGGCCGTTGGGAGAGCAGTTCTTC
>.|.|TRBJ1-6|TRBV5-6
CASQFYGHYSPLHF
TGTGCCAGCCAATTTTACGGGCACTATTCACCCCTCCACTTT
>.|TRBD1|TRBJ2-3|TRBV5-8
CASSLWTGADTQYF
TGTGCCAGCAGCTTGTGGACAGGGGCAGATACGCAGTATTTT
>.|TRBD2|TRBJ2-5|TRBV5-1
CASSLAGGKETQYF
TGCGCCAGCAGCTTGGCGGGGGGGAAGGAGACCCAGTACTTC
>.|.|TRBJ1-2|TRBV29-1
CSVERRAIDYGYTF
TGCAGCGTTGAACGCAGGGCTATTGACTATGGCTACACCTTC
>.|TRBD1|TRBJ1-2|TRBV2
CASRPTGAAYGYTF
TGTGCCAGCAGACCGACAGGGGCGGCCTATGGCTACACCTTC
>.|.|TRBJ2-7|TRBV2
CASRVEGFGYEQYF
TGTGCCAGCAGGGTGGAGGGTTTTGGATACGAGCAGTACTTC
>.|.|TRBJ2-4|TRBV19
CASSPQGRAGDIQYF
TGTGCCAGTAGTCCCCAGGGTAGGGCTGGGGACATTCAGTACTTC
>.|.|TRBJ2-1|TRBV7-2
CASSLVGLGGEQFF
TGTGCCAGCAGCTTAGTTGGACTAGGGGGTGAGCAGTTCTTC